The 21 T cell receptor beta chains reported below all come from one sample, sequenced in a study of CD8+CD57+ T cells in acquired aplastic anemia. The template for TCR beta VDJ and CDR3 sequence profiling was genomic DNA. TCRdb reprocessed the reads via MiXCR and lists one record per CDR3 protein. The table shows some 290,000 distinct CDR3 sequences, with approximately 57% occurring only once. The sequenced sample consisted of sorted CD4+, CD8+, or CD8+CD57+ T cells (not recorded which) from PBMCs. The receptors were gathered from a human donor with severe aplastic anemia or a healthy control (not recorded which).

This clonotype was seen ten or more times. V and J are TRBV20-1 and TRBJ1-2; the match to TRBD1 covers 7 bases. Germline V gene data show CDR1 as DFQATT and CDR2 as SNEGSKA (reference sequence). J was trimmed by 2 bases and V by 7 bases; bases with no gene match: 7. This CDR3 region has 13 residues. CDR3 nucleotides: TGCAGTGGACACAGGGGTGGAAACTATGGCTACACCTTC. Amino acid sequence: CSGHRGGNYGYTF.

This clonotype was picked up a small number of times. The CDR3 reads CSVWTRGQPQHF. Here the CDR3 DNA reads TGCAGTGTTTGGACCCGAGGTCAGCCCCAGCATTTT. This chain connects TRBV20-1 to TRBJ1-5, with D hard to call. V gave up 7 bases and J gave up 6 bases, with 13 bases separating them. The germline CDR1 and CDR2 sequences are DFQATT and SNEGSKA (reference sequence). This CDR3 spans 12 amino acids.

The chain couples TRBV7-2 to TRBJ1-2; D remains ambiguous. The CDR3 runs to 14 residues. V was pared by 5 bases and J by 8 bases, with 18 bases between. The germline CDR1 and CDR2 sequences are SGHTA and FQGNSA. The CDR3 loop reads CASSPTLVVLGYTF. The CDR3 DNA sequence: TGTGCCAGCAGCCCGACCCTCGTCGTCTTGGGCTACACCTTC.

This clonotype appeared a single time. CDR3 sequence reads: CASSQDRRAGTEAFF. CDR3 nucleotide sequence: TGCGCCAGCAGCCAAGATCGACGGGCGGGCACTGAAGCTTTCTTT. The rearrangement joins TRBV4-1 to TRBJ1-1, with D uncertain. CDR1 and CDR2 (germline): MGHRA, YSYEKL. V was shortened by 0 bases and J by 4 bases, with 12 bases between the two germline ends. The CDR3 runs to 15 residues.

The CDR3 region is CASSGGANMNTEAFF. DNA for the CDR3: TGTGCCAGCAGCGGGGGGGCCAACATGAACACTGAAGCTTTCTTT. This chain joins TRBV9 and TRBJ1-1; D possibly corresponds to TRBD1 (6 bases). The ends were cut back, 3 bases at V and 0 bases at J, with 12 bases in the middle. Germline loops: CDR1 SGDLS, CDR2 YYNGEE. The CDR3 spans 15 residues.

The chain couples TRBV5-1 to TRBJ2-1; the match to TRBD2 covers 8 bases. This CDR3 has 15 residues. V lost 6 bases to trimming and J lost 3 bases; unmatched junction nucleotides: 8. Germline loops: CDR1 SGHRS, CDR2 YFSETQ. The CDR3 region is CASNPLSGSYNEQFF. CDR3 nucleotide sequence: TGCGCCAGCAACCCCTTGAGCGGGAGCTACAATGAGCAGTTCTTC.

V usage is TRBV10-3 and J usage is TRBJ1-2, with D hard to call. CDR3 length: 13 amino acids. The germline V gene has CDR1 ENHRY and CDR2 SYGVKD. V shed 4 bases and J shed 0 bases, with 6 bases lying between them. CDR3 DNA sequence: TGTGCCATCAGTGTCGACACTAACTATGGCTACACCTTC. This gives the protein CAISVDTNYGYTF.

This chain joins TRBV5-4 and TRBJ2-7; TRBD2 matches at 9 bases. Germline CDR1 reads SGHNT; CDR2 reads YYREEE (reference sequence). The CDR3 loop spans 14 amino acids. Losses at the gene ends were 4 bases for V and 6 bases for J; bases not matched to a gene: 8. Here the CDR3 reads CASSPWREGREQYF. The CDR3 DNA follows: TGTGCCAGCAGCCCCTGGCGGGAGGGCCGCGAGCAGTACTTC.

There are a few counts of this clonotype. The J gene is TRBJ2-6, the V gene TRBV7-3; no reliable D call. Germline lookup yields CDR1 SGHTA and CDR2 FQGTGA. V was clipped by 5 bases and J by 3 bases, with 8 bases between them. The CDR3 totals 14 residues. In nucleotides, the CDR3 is TGTGCCAGCAGCCCCCACGGTGGGGCCAACGTCCTGACTTTC. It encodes CASSPHGGANVLTF.

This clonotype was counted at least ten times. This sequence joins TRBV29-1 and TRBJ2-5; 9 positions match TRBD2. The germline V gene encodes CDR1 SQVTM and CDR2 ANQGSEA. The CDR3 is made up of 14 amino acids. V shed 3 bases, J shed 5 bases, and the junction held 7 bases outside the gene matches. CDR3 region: CSVDGGGARETQYF. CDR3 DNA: TGCAGCGTTGACGGCGGGGGGGCTCGGGAGACCCAGTACTTC.

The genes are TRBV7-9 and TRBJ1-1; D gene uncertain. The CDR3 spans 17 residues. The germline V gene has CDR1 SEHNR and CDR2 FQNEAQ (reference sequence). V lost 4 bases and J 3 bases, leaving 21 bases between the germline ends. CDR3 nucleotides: TGTGCCAGCAGCTCCGCCTCGTTTGGACGGGGAGACACTGAAGCTTTCTTT. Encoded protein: CASSSASFGRGDTEAFF.

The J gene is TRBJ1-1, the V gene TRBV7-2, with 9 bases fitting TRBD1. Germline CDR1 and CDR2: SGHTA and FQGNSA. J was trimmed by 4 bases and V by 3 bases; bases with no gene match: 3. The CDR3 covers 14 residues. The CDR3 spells CASSLQTGGTEAFF. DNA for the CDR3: TGTGCCAGCAGCTTGCAGACAGGGGGCACTGAAGCTTTCTTT.

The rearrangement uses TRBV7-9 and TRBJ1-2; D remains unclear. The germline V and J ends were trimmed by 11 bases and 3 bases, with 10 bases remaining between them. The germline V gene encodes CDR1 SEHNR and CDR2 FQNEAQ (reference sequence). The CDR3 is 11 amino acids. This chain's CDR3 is CALAEDYGYTF. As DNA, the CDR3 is TGTGCCCTAGCAGAAGACTATGGCTACACCTTC.

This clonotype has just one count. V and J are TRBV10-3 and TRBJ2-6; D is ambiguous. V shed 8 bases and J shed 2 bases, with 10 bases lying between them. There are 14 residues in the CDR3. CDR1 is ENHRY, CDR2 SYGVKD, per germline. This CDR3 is CAISRGPGANVLTF. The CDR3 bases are TGTGCCATCTCCCGCGGTCCTGGGGCCAACGTCCTGACTTTC.

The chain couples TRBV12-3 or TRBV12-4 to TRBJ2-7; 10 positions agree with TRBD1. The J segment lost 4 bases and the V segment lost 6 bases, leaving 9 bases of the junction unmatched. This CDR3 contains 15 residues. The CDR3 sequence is CASSQPGQGSYEQYF. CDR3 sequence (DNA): TGTGCCAGCAGCCAACCGGGACAGGGGTCGTACGAGCAGTACTTC.

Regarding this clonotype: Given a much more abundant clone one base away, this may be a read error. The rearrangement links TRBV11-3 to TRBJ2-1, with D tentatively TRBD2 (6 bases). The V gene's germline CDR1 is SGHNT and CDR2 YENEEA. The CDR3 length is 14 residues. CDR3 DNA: TGTGCCAGCAGCTTTGGAGGGTCGGACAATGGGCAGTTCTTC. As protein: CASSFGGSDNGQFF.

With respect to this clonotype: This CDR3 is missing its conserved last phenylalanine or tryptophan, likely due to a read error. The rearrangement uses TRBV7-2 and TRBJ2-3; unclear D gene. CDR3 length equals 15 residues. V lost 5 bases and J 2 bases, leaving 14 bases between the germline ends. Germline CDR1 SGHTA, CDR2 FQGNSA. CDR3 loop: CASSLVPTITDTQYL. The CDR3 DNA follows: TGTGCCAGCAGCCTAGTCCCCACTATCACAGATACGCAGTATCTT.

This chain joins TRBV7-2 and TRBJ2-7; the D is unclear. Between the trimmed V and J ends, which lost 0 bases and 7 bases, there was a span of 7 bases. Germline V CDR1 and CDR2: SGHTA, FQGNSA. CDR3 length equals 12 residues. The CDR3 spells CASSLARLEQYF. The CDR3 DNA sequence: TGTGCCAGCAGCTTAGCAAGGCTGGAGCAGTACTTC.

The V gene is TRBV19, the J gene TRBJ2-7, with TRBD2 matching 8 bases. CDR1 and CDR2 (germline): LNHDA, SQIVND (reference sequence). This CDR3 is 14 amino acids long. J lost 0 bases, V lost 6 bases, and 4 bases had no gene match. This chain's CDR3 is CASRSGGSSYEQYF. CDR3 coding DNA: TGTGCCAGTAGAAGCGGGGGAAGCTCCTACGAGCAGTACTTC.

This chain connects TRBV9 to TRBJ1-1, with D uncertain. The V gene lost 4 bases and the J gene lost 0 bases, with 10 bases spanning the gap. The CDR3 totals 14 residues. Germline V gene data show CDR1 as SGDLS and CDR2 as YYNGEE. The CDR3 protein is CASSLTYMNTEAFF. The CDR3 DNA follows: TGTGCCAGCAGCCTCACCTACATGAACACTGAAGCTTTCTTT.

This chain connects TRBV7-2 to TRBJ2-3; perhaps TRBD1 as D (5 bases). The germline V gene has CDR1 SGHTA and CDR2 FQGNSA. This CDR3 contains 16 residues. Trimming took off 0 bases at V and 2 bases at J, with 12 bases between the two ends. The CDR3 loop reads CASSLAVGHLTDTQYF. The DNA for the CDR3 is TGTGCCAGCAGCTTAGCGGTCGGACACCTCACAGATACGCAGTATTTT. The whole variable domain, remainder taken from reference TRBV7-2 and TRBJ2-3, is GAGVSQSPSNKVTEKGKDVELRCDPISGHTALYWYRQSLGQGLEFLIYFQGNSAPDKSGLPSDRFSAERTGGSVSTLTIQRTQQEDSAVYLCASSLAVGHLTDTQYFGPGTRLTVL.